A selection of T cell receptor beta chains follows, all from one sample in a study of T cell clonotyping in hematopoietic cell transplantation. Only in-frame clones appear in the TCRdb table, and some are missing; sequencing was by immunoSEQ multiplex PCR. In the table there are over 10,000 clones, approximately 83% of which are singletons. The sequences come from peripheral blood mononuclear cells, collected before stem cell transplant. The receptors originated from a man aged 55-75 years with acute myeloid leukemia. Some clones in this sample may be carry-over from other donors' samples. CDR3s include the opening cysteine and the closing phenylalanine or tryptophan. The order of the fields is clone size, J gene, V gene, D gene, CDR3 DNA, CDR3 protein. A D gene is named only where the DNA matches it firmly. Size values are once, few and many counts, or a class for expanded clones, and some rows have none.

abundance: NA; j_gene: TRBJ1-6; v_gene: TRBV5-6; d_gene: TRBD1; CDR3nt: TGTGCCAGCAGCTTGACGACAGGGGGAGAGAATTCACCCCTCCACTTT; CDR3aa: CASSLTTGGENSPLHF
abundance: NA; j_gene: TRBJ2-7; v_gene: TRBV10-3; d_gene: NA; CDR3nt: TGTGCCATCAGACGGGACGACAACTACGAGCAGTACTTC; CDR3aa: CAIRRDDNYEQYF
abundance: NA; j_gene: TRBJ1-4; v_gene: TRBV27; d_gene: NA; CDR3nt: TGTGCCAGCAGTTTATTAGGGCTCGGGGGAAAACTGTTTTTT; CDR3aa: CASSLLGLGGKLFF
abundance: NA; j_gene: TRBJ2-3; v_gene: TRBV2; d_gene: NA; CDR3nt: TGTGCCAGCATTGGGCTAGCCGACACAGATACGCAGTATTTT; CDR3aa: CASIGLADTDTQYF
abundance: NA; j_gene: TRBJ2-7; v_gene: TRBV7-2; d_gene: TRBD1; CDR3nt: TGTGCCAGCAGCTCGGGACAGGCCTATGGGGAGCAGTACTTC; CDR3aa: CASSSGQAYGEQYF
abundance: NA; j_gene: TRBJ1-2; v_gene: TRBV2; d_gene: TRBD1; CDR3nt: TGTGCCAGCAGTCGGGGGACAGGCGGCTACACCTTC; CDR3aa: CASSRGTGGYTF
abundance: NA; j_gene: TRBJ2-3; v_gene: TRBV25-1; d_gene: TRBD2; CDR3nt: TGTGCCAGCAGTCTGGGACTAGCGGGGCGCACAGATACGCAGTATTTT; CDR3aa: CASSLGLAGRTDTQYF
abundance: NA; j_gene: TRBJ2-7; v_gene: TRBV15; d_gene: NA; CDR3nt: TGTGCCACCAGCAGAGATCGATCCGGTATCTCCTACGAGCAGTACTTC; CDR3aa: CATSRDRSGISYEQYF
abundance: NA; j_gene: TRBJ2-2; v_gene: TRBV29-1; d_gene: TRBD1; CDR3nt: TGCAGCGCCCCACTGACAGGGAGGAACACCGGGGAGCTGTTTTTT; CDR3aa: CSAPLTGRNTGELFF
abundance: NA; j_gene: TRBJ2-3; v_gene: TRBV5-1; d_gene: TRBD2; CDR3nt: TGCGCCAGCAGTTCAAGCGGGGCCACAGATACGCAGTATTTT; CDR3aa: CASSSSGATDTQYF
abundance: NA; j_gene: TRBJ2-2; v_gene: TRBV4-3; d_gene: NA; CDR3nt: TGCGCCAGCAGCCAAGTCTCACGGGAGCGAGTTAGTGTCGGGGAGCTGTTTTTT; CDR3aa: CASSQVSRERVSVGELFF
abundance: NA; j_gene: TRBJ2-7; v_gene: TRBV5-5; d_gene: TRBD2; CDR3nt: TGTGCCAGCAGCGTGGCCCAGGGAGGGAACGAGCAGTACTTC; CDR3aa: CASSVAQGGNEQYF
abundance: NA; j_gene: TRBJ2-7; v_gene: TRBV7-2; d_gene: TRBD2; CDR3nt: TGTGCCAGCAGCCGCCATAGCGGGGGGGCCCACTACGAGCAGTACTTC; CDR3aa: CASSRHSGGAHYEQYF
abundance: NA; j_gene: TRBJ1-1; v_gene: TRBV5-1; d_gene: NA; CDR3nt: TGCGCCAGCAGCCCCAACACGGGGAACACTGAAGCTTTCTTT; CDR3aa: CASSPNTGNTEAFF
abundance: once; j_gene: TRBJ2-4; v_gene: TRBV6-1; d_gene: TRBD1; CDR3nt: TGTGCCAGCAGTGAATATCAGGGACAGGGGGTGTTTTTAGCCAAAAACATTCAGTACTTC; CDR3aa: CASSEYQGQGVFLAKNIQYF
abundance: NA; j_gene: TRBJ1-5; v_gene: TRBV29-1; d_gene: NA; CDR3nt: TGCAGCGTTGCTCCGGGGGGTTATCAGCCCCAGCATTTT; CDR3aa: CSVAPGGYQPQHF
abundance: once; j_gene: TRBJ1-6; v_gene: TRBV6-1; d_gene: NA; CDR3nt: TGTGCCAGCAGTGAACATCGTCCCTCGGGGAATTCACCCCTCCACTTT; CDR3aa: CASSEHRPSGNSPLHF
abundance: NA; j_gene: TRBJ1-6; v_gene: TRBV5-6; d_gene: NA; CDR3nt: TGTGCCGGCAGCTCGGGACGTTCAAGTTTATTCCTCCACTTT; CDR3aa: CAGSSGRSSLFLHF
abundance: NA; j_gene: TRBJ2-1; v_gene: TRBV29-1; d_gene: NA; CDR3nt: TGCAGCGTTGGGAGGGGGATTTCCTACAATGAGCAGTTCTTC; CDR3aa: CSVGRGISYNEQFF
abundance: NA; j_gene: TRBJ1-1; v_gene: TRBV6-5; d_gene: NA; CDR3nt: TGTGCCAGCAGTTATGCCGGGGCGGGGAACACTGAAGCTTTCTTT; CDR3aa: CASSYAGAGNTEAFF
abundance: NA; j_gene: TRBJ2-7; v_gene: TRBV19; d_gene: NA; CDR3nt: TGTGCCAGCGAGTTAAATAAAGGTGGGGAGCAGTACTTC; CDR3aa: CASELNKGGEQYF
abundance: NA; j_gene: TRBJ2-2; v_gene: TRBV5-1; d_gene: TRBD2; CDR3nt: TGCGCCAGCAGCTTGGGACTAGCGGGGGGCCTCGCGAACACCGGGGAGCTGTTTTTT; CDR3aa: CASSLGLAGGLANTGELFF
abundance: NA; j_gene: TRBJ2-7; v_gene: TRBV5-1; d_gene: TRBD1; CDR3nt: TGCGCCAGCAGCACGGGACAGGGGGCGTCGTACGAGCAGTACTTC; CDR3aa: CASSTGQGASYEQYF
abundance: few; j_gene: TRBJ2-1; v_gene: TRBV7-3; d_gene: TRBD2; CDR3nt: TGTGCCAGCAGCCCGTACTCTAGCGGGGGGACCAATGAGCAGTTCTTC; CDR3aa: CASSPYSSGGTNEQFF
abundance: once; j_gene: TRBJ1-6; v_gene: TRBV6-1; d_gene: TRBD1; CDR3nt: TGTGCCAGCAGTGAGTCGACAGGGGGGATATCCTATAATTCACCCCTCCACTTT; CDR3aa: CASSESTGGISYNSPLHF
abundance: NA; j_gene: TRBJ2-7; v_gene: TRBV5-1; d_gene: NA; CDR3nt: TGCGCCAGCAGCCCGGACCGACAGATTCCCGAGCAGTACTTC; CDR3aa: CASSPDRQIPEQYF
abundance: NA; j_gene: TRBJ2-7; v_gene: TRBV30; d_gene: NA; CDR3nt: TGTGCCTGGAGTGACAGTTTCTCCTACGAGCAGTACTTC; CDR3aa: CAWSDSFSYEQYF
abundance: once; j_gene: TRBJ1-4; v_gene: TRBV2; d_gene: NA; CDR3nt: TGTGCCAGCCAGAGGACACCGAGTAATGAAAAACTGTTTTTT; CDR3aa: CASQRTPSNEKLFF